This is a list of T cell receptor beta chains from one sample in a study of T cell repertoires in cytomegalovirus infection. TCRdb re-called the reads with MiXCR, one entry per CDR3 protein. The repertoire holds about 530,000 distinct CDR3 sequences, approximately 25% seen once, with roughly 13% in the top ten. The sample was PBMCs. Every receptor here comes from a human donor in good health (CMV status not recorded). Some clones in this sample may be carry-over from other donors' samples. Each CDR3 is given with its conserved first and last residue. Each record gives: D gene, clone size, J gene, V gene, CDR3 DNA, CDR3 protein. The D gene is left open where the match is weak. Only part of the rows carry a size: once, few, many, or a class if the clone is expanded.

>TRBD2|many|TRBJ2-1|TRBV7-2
TGTGCCAGCAGCCCTCAGAGCGGGAGGACCACCTACAATGAGCAGTTCTTC
CASSPQSGRTTYNEQFF
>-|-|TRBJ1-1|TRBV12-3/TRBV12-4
TGTGCCAGCAGTTTCGAGGGTTTCAACACTGAAGCTTTCTTT
CASSFEGFNTEAFF
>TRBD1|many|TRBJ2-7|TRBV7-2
TGTGCCAGCAGCACACAGGGGGCGGCTTACGAGCAGTACTTC
CASSTQGAAYEQYF
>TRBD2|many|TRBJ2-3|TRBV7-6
TGTGCCAGCAGCTTAGAGCGGGGGGGCACAGATACGCAGTATTTT
CASSLERGGTDTQYF
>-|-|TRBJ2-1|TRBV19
TGTGCCAGTAGTACTCTAGGGGGATTAGGGAATGAGCAGTTCTTC
CASSTLGGLGNEQFF
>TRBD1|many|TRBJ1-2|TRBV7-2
TGTGCCAGCAGCCCTTACCTCCGGGACAGGGACGGAGGCTACACCTTC
CASSPYLRDRDGGYTF
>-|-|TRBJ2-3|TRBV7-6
TGTGCCAGCAGCTCGGGCTCCCGGGCAGATACGCAGTATTTT
CASSSGSRADTQYF
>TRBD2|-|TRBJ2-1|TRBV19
TGTGCCAGTAAACGCCAAGTCCTAGCGGGAGACAATGAGCAGTTCTTC
CASKRQVLAGDNEQFF
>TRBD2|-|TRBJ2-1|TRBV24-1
TGTGCCACCAGTGATTCCGGACTAGCGGGAAATGAGCAGTTCTTC
CATSDSGLAGNEQFF
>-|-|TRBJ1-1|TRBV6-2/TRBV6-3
TGTGCCAGCCGACAGTCTCCCACTGAAGCTTTCTTT
CASRQSPTEAFF
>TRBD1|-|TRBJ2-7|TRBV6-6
TGTGCCAGCAGTTACTCCTTCGATACTCTGGGACAGTTCTACGAGCAGTACTTC
CASSYSFDTLGQFYEQYF
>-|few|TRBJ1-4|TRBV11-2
TGTGCCAGCAGCTTGAGTAGGGGCAATGAAAAACTGTTTTTT
CASSLSRGNEKLFF
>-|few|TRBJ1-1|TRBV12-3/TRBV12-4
TGTGCCAGCAGCTGGGGGCAGGGCATCAACACTGAAGCTTTCTTT
CASSWGQGINTEAFF
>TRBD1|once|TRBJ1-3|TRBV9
TGTGCCAGCAGCGGGGACAGGATGTACTCTGGAAACACCATATATTTT
CASSGDRMYSGNTIYF
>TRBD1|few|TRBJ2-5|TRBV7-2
TGTGCCAGCAGTCTACTGGGACAGCTGGAGACCCAGTACTTC
CASSLLGQLETQYF
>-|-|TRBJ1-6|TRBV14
TGTGCCAGCAGCCAACACCGGGGCGATTCACCCCTCCACTTT
CASSQHRGDSPLHF
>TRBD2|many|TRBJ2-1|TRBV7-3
TGTGCCAGCAGCTTTGGACTAGCGGGACCAAAGGCGTCGTTCAATGAGCAGTTCTTC
CASSFGLAGPKASFNEQFF
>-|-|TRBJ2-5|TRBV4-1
TGCGCCAGCAGCCAAGAACGACAGGCTTGGGAGACCCAGTACTTC
CASSQERQAWETQYF
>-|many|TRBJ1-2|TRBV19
TGTGCCAGTAGTATAGGGGATTCGGGCAATGATATCTATGGCTACACCTTC
CASSIGDSGNDIYGYTF
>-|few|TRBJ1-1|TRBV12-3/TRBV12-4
TGTGCCAGCAGTTTAAGTGCCGGGGTCCCTGAAGCTTTCTTT
CASSLSAGVPEAFF
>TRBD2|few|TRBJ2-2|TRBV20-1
TGCAGTGCTAGACTAGCGGGGGCGCACGGCGGGGAGCTGTTTTTT
CSARLAGAHGGELFF
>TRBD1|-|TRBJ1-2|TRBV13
TGTGCCAGCAGCTTAGGCGGGACAGGGCTGTATGGCTACACCTTC
CASSLGGTGLYGYTF
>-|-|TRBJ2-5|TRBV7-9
TGTGCCAGCAGGGACAGCGGAAACCAAGAGACCCAGTACTTC
CASRDSGNQETQYF
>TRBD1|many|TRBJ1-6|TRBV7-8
TGTGCCAGCAGCCAACGGGGGACAGGGTTGGATTCACCCCTCCACTTT
CASSQRGTGLDSPLHF
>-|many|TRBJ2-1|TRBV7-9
TGTGCCAGCAGCTTGGGACGGGAGTGGTCCTACAATGAGCAGTTCTTC
CASSLGREWSYNEQFF
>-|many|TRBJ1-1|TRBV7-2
TGTGCCAGCAGGTGGACAGATAGACTAAACACTGAAGCTTTCTTT
CASRWTDRLNTEAFF
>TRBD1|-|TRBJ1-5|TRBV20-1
TGCAGTGCTATAGGGACAGGGGATCAGCCCCAGCATTTT
CSAIGTGDQPQHF
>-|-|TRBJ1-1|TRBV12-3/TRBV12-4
TGTGCCAGCACCTATCGACCAGGAAACACTGAAGCTTTCTTT
CASTYRPGNTEAFF
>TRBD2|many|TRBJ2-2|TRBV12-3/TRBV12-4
TGTGCCAGCAGTCCTAAGGCGGGAGGCACCGGGGAGCTGTTTTTT
CASSPKAGGTGELFF
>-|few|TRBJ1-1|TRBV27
TGTGCCAGCAGTCCAGGGATCGGTTGGGGGAACACTGAAGCTTTCTTT
CASSPGIGWGNTEAFF
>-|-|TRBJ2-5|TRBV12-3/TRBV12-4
TGTGCCAGCAGTTTCGCGGCCAAAGAGACCCAGTACTTC
CASSFAAKETQYF
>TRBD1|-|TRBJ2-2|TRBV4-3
TGCGCCAGCAGCCAAGCGGTTGTAGGGGGCGGGACCGGGGAGCTGTTTTTT
CASSQAVVGGGTGELFF
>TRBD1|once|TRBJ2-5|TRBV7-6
TGTGCCAGCAGCCTGGGAGTAAGGGGGCGGGAGACCCAGTACTTC
CASSLGVRGRETQYF
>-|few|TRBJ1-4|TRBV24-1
TGTGCCACCAGTGACCCCGCTAATGAAAAACTGTTTTTT
CATSDPANEKLFF
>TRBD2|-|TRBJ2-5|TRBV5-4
TGTGCCAGCAGCCAGATGACTAGCGGGGAGACCCAGTACTTC
CASSQMTSGETQYF
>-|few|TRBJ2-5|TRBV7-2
TGTGCCAGCAGCTCTGGGGGCGGACGAACGGGAAAGACCCAGTACTTC
CASSSGGGRTGKTQYF
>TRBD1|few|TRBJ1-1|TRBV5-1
TGCGCCAGCAGCCGTGGGACAGAAACTGAAGCTTTCTTT
CASSRGTETEAFF
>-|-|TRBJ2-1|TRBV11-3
TGTGCCAGCAGCCCGATGTCAAATCCTGGGAATGAGCAGTTCTTC
CASSPMSNPGNEQFF
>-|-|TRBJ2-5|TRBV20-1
TGCAGTGCTAGAGTGGCCATCGGGACAAGGGGCAGGGAGACCCAGTACTTC
CSARVAIGTRGRETQYF
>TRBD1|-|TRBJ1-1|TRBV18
TGTGCCAGCTCACTCCGGGACAGGGGGAGTATGAACACTGAAGCTTTCTTT
CASSLRDRGSMNTEAFF
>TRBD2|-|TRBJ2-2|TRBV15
TGTGCCACCAGCAGAAATATCCAAAGCGGGAGGAGGAGCGGGGAGCTGTTTTTT
CATSRNIQSGRRSGELFF
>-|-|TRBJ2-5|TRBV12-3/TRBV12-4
TGTGCCAGCAGTTTAGTTGGTCCCGGTGAGACCCAGTACTTC
CASSLVGPGETQYF
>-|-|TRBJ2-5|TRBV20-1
TGCAGTGCTAGACCTAGCCGCCAAGAGACCCAGTACTTC
CSARPSRQETQYF
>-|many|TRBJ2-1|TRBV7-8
TGTGCCAGCAGCTTAGAGGGAGGTTGGGGGACCTACAATGAGCAGTTCTTC
CASSLEGGWGTYNEQFF
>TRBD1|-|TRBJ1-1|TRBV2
TGTGCCAGCAGGACGCGGTCGGGACAGCTGAACACTGAAGCTTTCTTT
CASRTRSGQLNTEAFF
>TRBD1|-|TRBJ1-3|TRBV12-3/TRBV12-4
TGTGCCAGCAGTGTCAGACAGGGAAGGGTCTCTGGAAACACCATATATTTT
CASSVRQGRVSGNTIYF
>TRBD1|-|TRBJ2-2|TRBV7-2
TGTGCCAGCAGCAAACCGGGACAGGGCTTCCCCGGGGAGCTGTTTTTT
CASSKPGQGFPGELFF